One sample yielded the 27 T cell receptor beta chains listed below, sequenced in a study of Graves' ophthalmopathy and Graves' hyperthyroidism. The TCR beta CDR3 regions underwent amplification from RNA transcripts. Second-round multiplex PCR came after a first-round RT-PCR that employed HTBI primers. A single record per CDR3 protein comes from TCRdb applying MiXCR to the multiplex PCR reads. The table shows 1 million to 1.3 million distinct CDR3 sequences, with around a third occurring only once. The sequenced sample was peripheral blood or thyroid tissue (not recorded which). All receptors come from an adult man with Graves' hyperthyroidism.

This clonotype was seen repeatedly, ten times or more. The V call is TRBV2, the J call TRBJ1-4, with a weak D call TRBD1 (5 bases). The ends were cut back, 3 bases at V and 8 bases at J, with 16 bases in the middle. This CDR3 contains 15 residues. Per germline, CDR1 SNHLY and CDR2 FYNNEI. The CDR3 is CASSDRDLAREKLFF. The CDR3, as DNA: TGTGCCAGCAGTGATCGGGACCTAGCGCGGGAAAAACTGTTTTTT. Variable domain in full (rest from reference TRBV2 and TRBJ1-4): EPEVTQTPSHQVTQMGQEVILRCVPISNHLYFYWYRQILGQKVEFLVSFYNNEISEKSEIFDDQFSVERPDGSNFTLKIRSTKLEDSAMYFCASSDRDLAREKLFFGSGTQLSVL.

This clonotype was observed a few times. The rearrangement uses TRBV5-1 and TRBJ2-7, with D possibly TRBD1 on 6 matching bases. Trimming cost V 1 base and J 2 bases, with 28 bases left between them. Germline V gene sequence: CDR1 SGHRS, CDR2 YFSETQ. The CDR3 length is 20 residues. CDR3 amino acids: CASSLLFWTGHGLEPYEQYF. CDR3 nucleotide sequence: TGCGCCAGCAGCTTGTTGTTTTGGACGGGACACGGCCTGGAACCCTACGAGCAGTACTTC.

This chain connects TRBV20-1 to TRBJ1-2; 7 bases are shared with TRBD1. The CDR3 totals 14 residues. Germline V gene data show CDR1 as DFQATT and CDR2 as SNEGSKA (reference sequence). In DNA form, the CDR3 reads TGCTTGGGGGCCGCCTGGGACAGACTCTATGGCTACACCTTC. It translates to CLGAAWDRLYGYTF.

CDR3 bases: TGTGCCAGCATCGGACAGGGGACAGTAAATCAGCCCCAGCATTTT. This encodes CASIGQGTVNQPQHF. The rearrangement joins TRBV12-3 or TRBV12-4 to TRBJ1-5, with 9 bases aligning to TRBD1. The CDR3 has 15 amino acids. V lost 7 bases, J lost 4 bases, and 8 bases stayed unmatched.

This clonotype showed up many times. This sequence joins TRBV7-2 and TRBJ1-1, with D unresolved. The CDR3 sequence is 13 residues long. Trimming took 3 bases from V and 10 from J, leaving 15 bases between them. CDR1 is SGHTA, CDR2 FQGNSA, per germline. DNA of the CDR3: TGTGCCAGCAGCTTGGGAAGAGTCGAAGGAGCTTTCTTT. It yields the protein CASSLGRVEGAFF.

Ten or more counts support this clonotype. This chain uses TRBV6-5 with TRBJ2-2; TRBD1 aligns across 9 bases. The CDR3 totals 18 residues. J gave up 6 bases and V 0 bases, and 11 bases lay outside the gene matches. The germline V gene encodes CDR1 MNHEY and CDR2 SVGAGI. The CDR3 protein is CASSYSTPGQGYSGELFF. Written as DNA, the CDR3 is TGTGCCAGCAGTTACTCGACACCGGGACAGGGCTACTCCGGGGAGCTGTTTTTT.

This clonotype was picked up a small number of times. The rearrangement links TRBV7-2 to TRBJ2-7; D unclear. Germline CDR1 reads SGHTA; CDR2 reads FQGNSA. This CDR3 contains 14 residues. With 3 bases removed from V and 0 bases from J, the gap between germline ends came to 9 bases. CDR3 region: CASSLYLSSYEQYF. The CDR3, as DNA: TGTGCCAGCAGCTTGTATCTAAGCTCCTACGAGCAGTACTTC. The variable domain in full, completed from reference TRBV7-2 and TRBJ2-7, reads GAGVSQSPSNKVTEKGKDVELRCDPISGHTALYWYRQSLGQGLEFLIYFQGNSAPDKSGLPSDRFSAERTGGSVSTLTIQRTQQEDSAVYLCASSLYLSSYEQYFGPGTRLTVT.

This clonotype has a count of ten or more. J is TRBJ1-5 and V is TRBV15, with a tentative D call TRBD1 (5 bases). The CDR3 covers 14 residues. Germline V gene data show CDR1 as LNHNV and CDR2 as YYDKDF (reference sequence). Between the trimmed V and J ends, which lost 0 bases and 3 bases, there was a span of 6 bases. The CDR3 region has the DNA TGTGCCACCAGCAGAGAGACAGACAATCAGCCCCAGCATTTT. Its translation is CATSRETDNQPQHF.

V is TRBV10-2 and J is TRBJ1-1; no definite D call. V was pared by 2 bases and J by 10 bases, with 17 bases between. From germline, CDR1 is WSHSY and CDR2 SAAADI. This CDR3 region has 14 residues. The CDR3 loop is CASSEPVYGGGAFF. The CDR3, as DNA: TGCGCCAGCAGTGAGCCGGTTTACGGTGGTGGAGCTTTCTTT.

V and J are TRBV9 and TRBJ1-2; D is unclear. This CDR3 has 14 amino acids. With 5 bases removed from V and 4 bases from J, the gap between germline ends came to 15 bases. CDR1 and CDR2 (germline): SGDLS, YYNGEE. This chain's CDR3 is CASSPNTVFYGYTF. The CDR3 DNA sequence: TGTGCCAGCAGTCCGAACACAGTATTCTATGGCTACACCTTC.

The chain couples TRBV20-1 to TRBJ1-2, with TRBD1 matching 7 bases. The V gene's germline CDR1 is DFQATT and CDR2 SNEGSKA (reference sequence). The CDR3 has 16 residues. V lost 4 bases to trimming and J lost 4 bases; unmatched junction nucleotides: 15. For the CDR3, the DNA is TGCAGTGCTAATGAGGGGGCGGGAAGATGGATCTATGGCTACACCTTC. Translation gives CSANEGAGRWIYGYTF.

This chain uses TRBV6-5 with TRBJ2-2, with a possible D match to TRBD2 (6 bases). V lost 1 base and J 6 bases, leaving 12 bases between the germline ends. The CDR3 sequence is 15 residues long. The germline V gene encodes CDR1 MNHEY and CDR2 SVGAGI. The CDR3 loop is CASSYWRGLAGELFF. The CDR3, as DNA: TGTGCCAGCAGTTACTGGAGGGGCTTGGCCGGGGAGCTGTTTTTT.

Comments on this clonotype: The missing conserved phenylalanine or tryptophan at the end of this CDR3 makes a read error likely. The DNA is left out, because the CDR3 cannot be placed on it with certainty; the CDR3 is given as TCRdb lists it. This chain joins TRBV10-3 and TRBJ2-2. The CDR3 length equals 17 residues, ends included. Germline V gives CDR1 ENHRY, CDR2 SYGVKD. CDR3 sequence: CAISSSSGSNEHRGAVV.

This clonotype turned up a few times. This chain uses TRBV7-2 with TRBJ1-2; possible D gene TRBD1, 6 bases. The CDR3 has 15 residues. V was clipped by 1 base and J by 5 bases, with 14 bases between them. CDR1 is SGHTA, CDR2 FQGNSA, per germline. The CDR3 DNA sequence: TGTGCCAGCAGCTTAGATCAAGTCAGGGGTTATGGCTACACCTTC. Translating it yields CASSLDQVRGYGYTF.

The table lists this clonotype with many counts. The chain employs TRBV6-5 and TRBJ2-7; maybe TRBD2 (7 bases). Deletions cut 0 bases from V and 2 bases from J, with 14 bases between. This CDR3 is 16 amino acids long. Germline V lookup: CDR1 MNHEY, CDR2 SVGAGI. Here the CDR3 reads CASSYSVGGQAYEQYF. In DNA, the CDR3 is TGTGCCAGCAGTTACTCGGTCGGGGGGCAGGCCTACGAGCAGTACTTC.

This clonotype was observed at least ten times. The chain has TRBV7-9 and TRBJ2-5; 10 bases are a match to TRBD1. Germline CDR1 and CDR2: SEHNR and FQNEAQ (reference sequence). V was pared by 3 bases and J by 4 bases, with 5 bases of the junction left unmatched. There are 15 residues in the CDR3. The CDR3: CASSFDRGRGETQYF. CDR3 bases: TGTGCCAGCAGCTTCGACAGGGGGCGTGGAGAGACCCAGTACTTC. The complete variable domain, with remaining parts taken from reference TRBV7-9 and TRBJ2-5, reads DTGVSQNPRHKITKRGQNVTFRCDPISEHNRLYWYRQTLGQGPEFLTYFQNEAQLEKSRLLSDRFSAERPKGSFSTLEIQRTEQGDSAMYLCASSFDRGRGETQYFGPGTRLLVL.

The chain joins TRBV5-6 to TRBJ2-5; 9 nucleotides align to TRBD1. This CDR3 is built from 17 residues. The germline CDR1 and CDR2 sequences are SGHDT and YYEEEE. V lost 0 bases to trimming and J lost 5 bases; unmatched junction nucleotides: 11. CDR3 loop: CASSLAGQGILLETQYF. In nucleotides, the CDR3 is TGTGCCAGCAGCTTGGCGGGACAGGGCATTCTTTTGGAGACCCAGTACTTC. The complete variable domain, with remaining parts taken from reference TRBV5-6 and TRBJ2-5, reads DAGVTQSPTHLIKTRGQQVTLRCSPKSGHDTVSWYQQALGQGPQFIFQYYEEEERQRGNFPDRFSGHQFPNYSSELNVNALLLGDSALYLCASSLAGQGILLETQYFGPGTRLLVL.

V and J are TRBV7-9 and TRBJ2-7; weak D call: TRBD1 (6 bases). Germline loops: CDR1 SEHNR, CDR2 FQNEAQ (reference sequence). Deletions cut 5 bases from V and 4 bases from J, with 21 bases between. The CDR3 covers 16 residues. The CDR3 is CASSQERDRSRYEQYF. The CDR3, as DNA: TGTGCCAGCAGCCAAGAGAGAGACAGGTCCCGGTACGAGCAGTACTTC.

This clonotype was detected a few times. V usage is TRBV29-1 and J usage is TRBJ2-7; either TRBD1 or TRBD2 may supply D (5 bases each). Trimming removed 4 bases from V and 2 bases from J, with 12 bases in between. The germline V gene has CDR1 SQVTM and CDR2 ANQGSEA. The CDR3 sequence is 13 residues long. In DNA, the CDR3 is TGCAGCGTTGGGGCAGGGACCGCCTACGAGCAGTACTTC. Protein sequence: CSVGAGTAYEQYF.

This clonotype was counted ten times or more. CDR3 sequence (DNA): TGTGCCAGCAGCTTGGAGTGGGTTCAAGAGACCCAGTACTTC. Its translation is CASSLEWVQETQYF. The V call is TRBV5-5, the J call TRBJ2-5; D remains unclear. V was trimmed by 0 bases and J by 2 bases, leaving 8 bases between them. The CDR3 is made up of 14 amino acids. Per germline, CDR1 SGHKS and CDR2 YYEKEE (reference sequence).

This chain joins TRBV2 and TRBJ1-1; D is unresolved. This CDR3 has 14 amino acids. V was cut by 6 bases and J by 4 bases, with 15 bases left in between. CDR1 is SNHLY and CDR2 is FYNNEI in the germline V gene. The CDR3 reads CASRVSGPGTEAFF. For the CDR3, the DNA is TGTGCCAGCAGAGTATCCGGACCAGGCACTGAAGCTTTCTTT.

This clonotype was detected ten times or more. This sequence joins TRBV2 and TRBJ2-2; a possible D gene is TRBD1 (6 bases). CDR1 and CDR2 from the germline V gene are SNHLY and FYNNEI. The CDR3 is 17 amino acids. The V end lost 3 bases, the J end lost 5 bases, and 19 bases lay between the germline ends. Written as DNA, the CDR3 is TGTGCCAGCAGTGATCCAACAGGGAAGGGTAATACCGGGGAGCTGTTTTTT. Encoded protein: CASSDPTGKGNTGELFF.

This clonotype was picked up many times. The chain uses TRBV20-1 and TRBJ2-7; no clear D gene. From germline, CDR1 is DFQATT and CDR2 SNEGSKA (reference sequence). The ends were cut back, 4 bases at V and 3 bases at J, with 4 bases in the middle. The length of the CDR3 is 10 residues. The CDR3 spells CSANLYEQYF. The CDR3 DNA follows: TGCAGTGCTAATCTCTACGAGCAGTACTTC.

CDR3 in DNA: TGTGCCTGGAGGGTACAGGGCGCCCCAGGGACCCAGTACTTC. This translates into CAWRVQGAPGTQYF. This sequence joins TRBV7-2 and TRBJ2-5, with D possibly called TRBD1 or TRBD2 (6 bases each). The length of the CDR3 is 14 residues. Trimming removed 11 bases from V and 7 bases from J, with 23 bases in between. Germline V gene lookup returns CDR1 SGHTA and CDR2 FQGNSA.

The chain joins TRBV20-1 to TRBJ2-7, with 9 bases that match TRBD1. The CDR3 runs to 14 residues. Trimming removed 0 bases from V and 5 bases from J; junction bases left unmatched: 5. Germline CDR1 DFQATT, CDR2 SNEGSKA (reference sequence). The chain's CDR3 is CSARDGQGNHEQYF. As DNA, the CDR3 is TGCAGTGCTAGAGATGGACAGGGGAACCACGAGCAGTACTTC.

This clonotype was counted at least ten times. This chain uses TRBV6-2 or TRBV6-3 with TRBJ1-2; D gene uncertain. Trimming removed 6 bases at V and 7 bases at J, with 15 bases between. Germline V gives CDR1 MNHEY, CDR2 SVGEGT. There are 13 residues in the CDR3. In nucleotides, the CDR3 is TGTGCCAGCAGCTACGCGGGTGGCGGTGGCTACACCTTC. Its protein product is CASSYAGGGGYTF.

This clonotype was detected many times. The CDR3 DNA follows: TGTGCCAGCAGTAGGGACACGAACACCGGGGAGCTGTTTTTT. Protein product: CASSRDTNTGELFF. The rearrangement links TRBV2 to TRBJ2-2; D may be TRBD1 (6 bases). The CDR3 consists of 14 residues. Germline V lookup: CDR1 SNHLY, CDR2 FYNNEI. Trimming removed 5 bases at V and 0 bases at J, with 7 bases between.